These T cell receptor beta chains were read from a single sample in a study of shared clonotypes between healthy human individuals. Sequencing was performed with immunoSEQ multiplex PCR; in TCRdb, only in-frame clones are kept and a portion is missing. Of about 1.5 million clones in the sample, 98% were seen once. The sample taken for sequencing was naive CD4+ T cells sorted from blood. These receptors originate from a man aged 30 to 39 in good health. Each CDR3 is given with its conserved first and last residue. D genes are given only for firm matches. Expanded clones get a size class; other rows say once, few or many, or leave the size out.

-	-	TRBV18	TRBJ2-2	TGTGCCAGCTCACCATTAGGCCAAAACACCGGGGAGCTGTTTTTT	CASSPLGQNTGELFF
-	-	TRBV7-2	TRBJ2-2	TGTGCCAGCAGCCCCCCGGGCACGTGGGCCGGGGAGCTGTTTTTT	CASSPPGTWAGELFF
-	-	TRBV28	TRBJ1-5	TGTGCCAGCAGTTTTGCAGGCTCCCAGCATTTT	CASSFAGSQHF
-	-	TRBV5-6	TRBJ1-5	TGTGCCAGCAGCTTGCGTCTATCAGACAATCAGCCCCAGCATTTT	CASSLRLSDNQPQHF
-	-	TRBV6-5	TRBJ1-3	TGTGCCAGCAGGAGGGACGTAGGAAACACCATATATTTT	CASRRDVGNTIYF
-	-	TRBV5-1	TRBJ1-1	TGCGCCAGCAGTGAGGGGTACGCAGAGACTGAAGCTTTCTTT	CASSEGYAETEAFF
once	-	TRBV7-7	TRBJ2-1	TGTGCCAGCAGCTTCGCCAGGGCCCCCTACAATGAGCAGTTCTTC	CASSFARAPYNEQFF
-	-	TRBV28	TRBJ2-1	TGTGCCAGCAGTTCGATACGATTCGGGCAGTTCTTC	CASSSIRFGQFF
once	-	TRBV6-6	TRBJ1-5	TGTGCCAGCAGTTACCCCGCTGGAGGGAGCAATCAGCCCCAGCATTTT	CASSYPAGGSNQPQHF
-	-	TRBV29-1	TRBJ1-5	TGCAGCGCGGGCCTTAACCCGAATCAGCCCCAGCATTTT	CSAGLNPNQPQHF
-	TRBD2	TRBV27	TRBJ2-7	TGTGCCAGCAGTTTATTGGCGGGAGGCACCTACGAGCAGTACTTC	CASSLLAGGTYEQYF
-	-	TRBV10-3	TRBJ1-1	TGTGCCATCAGTGATTTCGGCGAAGAAGCTTTCTTT	CAISDFGEEAFF
-	-	TRBV29-1	TRBJ2-1	TGCAGCGTCGGCCTACTAGTTTCCGCCTATAATGAGCAGTTCTTC	CSVGLLVSAYNEQFF
-	-	TRBV10-3	TRBJ2-7	TGTGCCATCAGTGATCGGGTCTACGAGCAGTACTTC	CAISDRVYEQYF
once	-	TRBV4-1	TRBJ2-5	TGCGCCAGCAGCCAAGAAGGGAGGTTTCAAGAGACCCAGTACTTC	CASSQEGRFQETQYF
-	-	TRBV6-5	TRBJ2-4	TGTGCCAGCAGTTACTGGACCGGTGACTTC	CASSYWTGDF
-	TRBD1	TRBV5-1	TRBJ2-2	TGCGCCAGCAGCTTCCGTACAGGGGGCGGCGGGGAGCTGTTTTTT	CASSFRTGGGGELFF
once	-	TRBV5-8	TRBJ1-2	TGTGCCAGCAGCATCTCTAAGAGGACTAACTATGGCTACACCTTC	CASSISKRTNYGYTF
-	-	TRBV10-3	TRBJ2-4	TGTGCCATCAGTGAGTCGAGGGGGGTCGAGAACATTCAGTACTTC	CAISESRGVENIQYF
-	-	TRBV9	TRBJ2-5	TGTGCCAGCGGCAACTTAAGGGAAGCGGCCCAGTACTTC	CASGNLREAAQYF
-	-	TRBV7-2	TRBJ1-5	TGTGCCAGCAGCTTGTACGGAGGCAATCAGCCCCAGCATTTT	CASSLYGGNQPQHF
-	TRBD2	TRBV7-9	TRBJ2-1	TGTGCCAGCAGCTTAGGAGGGCTAGCGGGAGTCTACAATGAGCAGTTCTTC	CASSLGGLAGVYNEQFF
-	TRBD2	TRBV11-2	TRBJ2-2	TGTGCCAGCAGTCCTAGCGGGAGGGCCGCCGGGGAGCTGTTTTTT	CASSPSGRAAGELFF
-	-	TRBV7-2	TRBJ1-5	TGTGCCAGCAGCTTAGTACAGAACAGCAATCAGCCCCAGCATTTT	CASSLVQNSNQPQHF
-	TRBD2	TRBV18	TRBJ2-4	TGTGCCAGCTCTCCCCTACCGGGGACTAGTTCGAACATTCAGTACTTC	CASSPLPGTSSNIQYF
-	-	TRBV5-1	TRBJ1-3	TGCGCCAGCAGCTTGGAAGGGAACACCATATATTTT	CASSLEGNTIYF
-	TRBD2	TRBV18	TRBJ2-7	TGTGCCAGCTCATCGCGCATGACTAGCGGGACCTACGAGCAGTACTTC	CASSSRMTSGTYEQYF
-	TRBD1	TRBV7-8	TRBJ1-3	TGTGCCAGCAGCTTAGGCTACCGGGACAGGGGAAACACCATATATTTT	CASSLGYRDRGNTIYF
-	-	TRBV11-3	TRBJ2-3	TGTGCCAGCAGCTTGGGGAGAGCGGGCGGGACAGATACGCAGTATTTT	CASSLGRAGGTDTQYF
-	-	TRBV5-1	TRBJ1-1	TGCGCCAGCAGCCCGGGACATAGTGTGGGCACTGAAGCTTTCTTT	CASSPGHSVGTEAFF
few	TRBD2	TRBV28	TRBJ2-3	TGTGCCAGCAGTTCCGGACTAGCGGGAGCAGATACGCAGTATTTT	CASSSGLAGADTQYF
-	TRBD1	TRBV2	TRBJ2-2	TGTGCCAGCAGGGCGGACAGGGACCACGGGGAGCTGTTTTTT	CASRADRDHGELFF
-	-	TRBV7-7	TRBJ2-3	TGTGCCAGCAGCTTAGTTCTCGGAAACACAGATACGCAGTATTTT	CASSLVLGNTDTQYF
-	-	TRBV29-1	TRBJ2-5	TGCAGCGTTGAAGATCACGGTAGACCTGGGACCCAGTACTTC	CSVEDHGRPGTQYF
-	-	TRBV28	TRBJ2-7	TGTGCCAGCAGTTTAGACGTACTCTACGAGCAGTACTTC	CASSLDVLYEQYF
-	TRBD2	TRBV29-1	TRBJ2-1	TGCAGCGTTGAAGACCTAGCGGGCAGCTCCTACAATGAGCAGTTCTTC	CSVEDLAGSSYNEQFF
once	-	TRBV5-1	TRBJ2-3	TGCGCCAGCAGCTTGACAGGGGAGGACGATACGCAGTATTTT	CASSLTGEDDTQYF
-	TRBD2	TRBV4-3	TRBJ2-5	TGCGCCAGCAGCCTAGCGGGCGGTGAGACCCAGTACTTC	CASSLAGGETQYF
-	TRBD1	TRBV9	TRBJ2-4	TGTGCCAGCAGCGGACGGGACAGGGAGGCCAAAAACATTCAGTACTTC	CASSGRDREAKNIQYF
-	-	TRBV7-9	TRBJ2-1	TGTGCCAGCAGCTGGCCCTTGGGGCAGATGCTTGAGCAGTTCTTC	CASSWPLGQMLEQFF
-	-	TRBV7-2	TRBJ1-4	TGTGCCAGCAGCTCCCCGGAGCCTAATGAAAAACTGTTTTTT	CASSSPEPNEKLFF
-	TRBD2	TRBV11-2	TRBJ2-7	TGTGCCAGCAGCTCAGATAGCGGGAGGAGGTACGAGCAGTACTTC	CASSSDSGRRYEQYF